The next 23 T cell receptor beta chains were all read from a single sample in a study of T cells in Graves' hyperthyroidism and ophthalmopathy. What was amplified from RNA transcripts were TCR beta CDR3 regions. Using the HTBI primer set, a first-round RT-PCR was run on the TCR CDR3. TCRdb ran MiXCR on the multiplex PCR reads and lists one entry per CDR3 protein. This table has under 550,000 distinct CDR3 sequences, 20% appearing once. The sequenced sample consisted of blood. The receptors derive from a middle-aged man with Graves' ophthalmopathy.

This clonotype was counted many times. The chain links TRBV30 to TRBJ2-7; TRBD1 matches 9 bases. V trimming: 5 bases; J trimming: 0 bases; junction bases outside the gene matches: 5. The germline gives CDR1 GTSNPN, CDR2 SVGIG (reference sequence). The CDR3 is made up of 14 amino acids. CDR3 nucleotide sequence: TGTGCCTGGGAGATGGGACAGGGCTCCTACGAGCAGTACTTC. Protein sequence: CAWEMGQGSYEQYF.

The sample holds a few counts of this clonotype. At one of its ends the junction is not consistent with the germline gene, which may arise from a read error. The CDR3 spells CASMGGTGKEGLDGEQYF. Written as DNA, the CDR3 is TGTGCAAGCATGGGCGGGACAGGGAAAGAGGGGCTGGATGGCGAGCAGTACTTC. The chain couples TRBV6-5 to TRBJ2-7, with 9 bases matching TRBD1. Per germline, CDR1 MNHEY and CDR2 SVGAGI. The CDR3 runs 18 residues.

The CDR3 protein is CASSSGQPGAGELFF. DNA for the CDR3: TGTGCCAGCAGCTCGGGCCAACCCGGGGCCGGGGAGCTGTTTTTT. The chain combines TRBV7-2 with TRBJ2-2; weak D call: TRBD2 (5 bases). Trimming took 4 bases from V and 6 from J, leaving 15 bases between them. Germline V gives CDR1 SGHTA, CDR2 FQGNSA. The CDR3 contains 15 residues.

This clonotype showed up many times. This rearrangement joins TRBV30 to TRBJ2-7; 9 bases are shared with TRBD1. The V gene's germline CDR1 is GTSNPN and CDR2 SVGIG (reference sequence). With 5 bases clipped from V and 2 bases from J, the junction kept 4 bases outside the gene matches. This CDR3 spans 13 amino acids. The CDR3 protein is CAWGTGIPYEQYF. DNA of the CDR3: TGTGCCTGGGGGACAGGGATCCCCTACGAGCAGTACTTC.

This clonotype came up a few times. CDR3 coding DNA: TGTGCCAGCAGCATCGGACTAGCGGACACAGATACGCAGTATTTT. This translates into CASSIGLADTDTQYF. V and J are TRBV7-3 and TRBJ2-3, with 10 nucleotides matching TRBD2. Germline CDR1 reads SGHTA; CDR2 reads FQGTGA. There are 15 residues in the CDR3. With V trimmed by 5 bases and J by 2 bases, 4 bases remained unmatched.

This clonotype has at least ten counts. The chain couples TRBV20-1 to TRBJ2-7, with D maybe TRBD2 (6 bases). There are 14 residues in the CDR3. Deletions cut 0 bases from V and 0 bases from J, with 9 bases between. CDR1 is DFQATT, CDR2 SNEGSKA, per germline (reference sequence). The chain's CDR3 is CSARDSGDSYEQYF. CDR3 DNA sequence: TGCAGTGCTAGAGATTCGGGGGACTCCTACGAGCAGTACTTC.

The genes are TRBV28 and TRBJ1-6, with D unclear. The CDR3 covers 16 residues. Germline CDR1 and CDR2: MDHEN and SYDVKM. The germline V and J ends were trimmed by 2 bases and 0 bases, with 8 bases remaining between them. DNA of the CDR3: TGTGCCAGCAGTTTACTCCAGAGCTCCTATAATTCACCCCTCCACTTT. As protein: CASSLLQSSYNSPLHF.

This clonotype was seen repeatedly, ten times or more. The genes are TRBV3-1 and TRBJ2-3; D remains unclear. This CDR3 is built from 14 residues. Germline CDR1 and CDR2: LGHDT and YNNKEL (reference sequence). V lost 1 base to trimming and J lost 3 bases, with 8 bases between them. CDR3 residues: CASSQGAATDTQYF. The CDR3 DNA follows: TGTGCCAGCAGCCAAGGGGCTGCTACAGATACGCAGTATTTT.

The V gene is TRBV5-5, the J gene TRBJ2-7; D call uncertain. This CDR3 is 14 amino acids long. V lost 2 bases and J 2 bases, leaving 11 bases between the germline ends. Germline V gene sequence: CDR1 SGHKS, CDR2 YYEKEE (reference sequence). The CDR3 bases are TGTGCCAGCAGCTTCGAAACAGAAGCCTACGAGCAGTACTTC. Protein sequence: CASSFETEAYEQYF. Filled out from reference TRBV5-5 and TRBJ2-7, the complete variable domain reads DAGVTQSPTHLIKTRGQQVTLRCSPISGHKSVSWYQQVLGQGPQFIFQYYEKEERGRGNFPDRFSARQFPNYSSELNVNALLLGDSALYLCASSFETEAYEQYFGPGTRLTVT.

At least ten counts were recorded for this clonotype. V usage is TRBV2 and J usage is TRBJ1-5, with D possibly matching TRBD1 (6 bases). Germline V gene lookup returns CDR1 SNHLY and CDR2 FYNNEI. V lost 2 bases and J lost 7, with 15 bases in between. The CDR3 is 15 amino acids. The CDR3 DNA reads as TGTGCCAGCAGTGAAATGGGGGGCAGGGGACAGCCCCAGCATTTT. It translates to CASSEMGGRGQPQHF.

This clonotype occurred a few times. The chain employs TRBV28 and TRBJ2-1, with 9 nucleotides matching TRBD2. This CDR3 is 17 amino acids long. V was clipped by 0 bases and J by 5 bases; unmatched bases: 8. CDR1 is MDHEN and CDR2 is SYDVKM in the germline V gene. The CDR3 spells CASSLWVAGENNNEQFF. For the CDR3, the DNA is TGTGCCAGCAGTTTATGGGTAGCGGGAGAAAACAACAATGAGCAGTTCTTC.

The table lists this clonotype with many counts. The CDR3 sequence is CASSLSGAHASPLHF. CDR3 in DNA: TGTGCCAGCAGTTTGTCCGGGGCGCATGCTTCACCCCTCCACTTT. The V gene is TRBV12-3 or TRBV12-4, the J gene TRBJ1-6; tentatively, D is TRBD1 (5 bases). The CDR3 is made up of 15 amino acids. Trimming left V 3 bases short and J 9 bases short, with 15 bases between.

V is TRBV12-3 or TRBV12-4 and J is TRBJ2-5, with 12 bases aligning to TRBD2. CDR3 length: 15 residues. The V gene end was trimmed by 5 bases and the J gene end by 0 bases; junction bases not matched to a gene: 1. The CDR3: CASSRTSGNQETQYF. The CDR3 nucleotides read TGTGCCAGCAGTCGGACTAGCGGGAACCAAGAGACCCAGTACTTC.

This clonotype occurred many times. The chain recombines TRBV27 with TRBJ1-5; D not resolved. The germline V and J ends were trimmed by 6 bases and 0 bases, with 6 bases remaining between them. The CDR3 is 13 residues long. Germline loops: CDR1 MNHEY, CDR2 SMNVEV (reference sequence). DNA of the CDR3: TGTGCCAGCAGGGGCCATAGCAATCAGCCCCAGCATTTT. Its translation: CASRGHSNQPQHF.

The genes are TRBV3-1 and TRBJ2-5, with TRBD1 matching 8 bases. This CDR3 contains 14 residues. Germline CDR1 LGHDT, CDR2 YNNKEL (reference sequence). V lost 1 base and J lost 4; bases outside the gene matches: 2. The CDR3 reads CASSQVDRAETQYF. The CDR3 region has the DNA TGTGCCAGCAGCCAAGTGGACAGGGCAGAGACCCAGTACTTC.

This clonotype has a handful of counts. The rearrangement links TRBV7-2 to TRBJ2-7, with D unclear. This CDR3 has 12 amino acids. Trimming left V 1 base short and J 9 bases short, with 10 bases between. CDR1 and CDR2 (germline): SGHTA, FQGNSA. In DNA form, the CDR3 reads TGTGCCAGCAGCTTAGTGGGCTTAGGGCAGTACTTC. Translating it yields CASSLVGLGQYF.

The chain combines TRBV7-2 with TRBJ1-1, with D maybe TRBD1 (6 bases). The CDR3 is made up of 12 amino acids. Trimming removed 6 bases at V and 5 bases at J, with 10 bases between. Germline loops: CDR1 SGHTA, CDR2 FQGNSA. The CDR3 sequence is CASRQDRTEAFF. The CDR3 DNA reads as TGTGCCAGCAGGCAAGACAGGACTGAAGCTTTCTTT.

The rearrangement links TRBV7-9 to TRBJ2-1; D gene unclear. This CDR3 has 12 amino acids. CDR1 is SEHNR, CDR2 FQNEAQ, per germline (reference sequence). The V end lost 7 bases, the J end lost 8 bases, and 12 bases lay between the germline ends. CDR3 coding DNA: TGTGCCAGCACCCATAGGGCGGATGAGCAGTTCTTC. Its translation is CASTHRADEQFF.

This rearrangement joins TRBV4-2 to TRBJ2-6, with D perhaps TRBD2 (6 bases). V was cut by 0 bases and J by 3 bases, with 9 bases left in between. CDR1 is LGHNA, CDR2 YNFKEQ, per germline. The CDR3 loop spans 16 amino acids. The CDR3 DNA sequence: TGTGCCAGCAGCCAAGAAGGAGGGAATGGGGCCAACGTCCTGACTTTC. The encoded protein is CASSQEGGNGANVLTF.

Only a few counts were recorded for this clonotype. J is TRBJ2-5 and V is TRBV2, with no clear D. This CDR3 is built from 13 residues. Germline values: CDR1 SNHLY, CDR2 FYNNEI. The germline V and J ends were trimmed by 4 bases and 4 bases, with 10 bases remaining between them. CDR3 protein: CASSVTWAETQYF. DNA of the CDR3: TGTGCCAGCAGTGTAACCTGGGCAGAGACCCAGTACTTC. Looking up the rest from reference TRBV2 and TRBJ2-5 gives the full variable domain: EPEVTQTPSHQVTQMGQEVILRCVPISNHLYFYWYRQILGQKVEFLVSFYNNEISEKSEIFDDQFSVERPDGSNFTLKIRSTKLEDSAMYFCASSVTWAETQYFGPGTRLLVL.

Concerning this clonotype itself: Sequence at one end of the junction differs from germline and may be a read error. The rearrangement uses TRBV7-7 and TRBJ2-2; D gene unclear. The CDR3 is made up of 16 amino acids. Germline assignment: CDR1 SSHAT and CDR2 FNYEAQ (reference sequence). CDR3 residues: CASSLSVRANTGELFF. In nucleotides, the CDR3 is TGTGCTAGCAGCTTGTCGGTTCGGGCCAACACCGGGGAGCTGTTTTTT.

The chain employs TRBV10-2 and TRBJ2-3; 7 nucleotides line up with TRBD2. This CDR3 comprises 13 residues. Losses at the gene ends were 7 bases for V and 4 bases for J; bases not matched to a gene: 5. The germline CDR1 and CDR2 sequences are WSHSY and SAAADI. The DNA for the CDR3 is TGCGCCAGCACGACGGGAGGCGCAGATACGCAGTATTTT. This codes for CASTTGGADTQYF.

This clonotype was counted a few times. This chain connects TRBV6-1 to TRBJ2-7; D unclear. The germline V and J ends were trimmed by 6 bases and 0 bases, with 9 bases remaining between them. Germline lookup yields CDR1 MNHNS and CDR2 SASEGT. CDR3 length equals 13 residues. CDR3 nucleotide sequence: TGTGCCAGCAGGGGATTAACCTCCTACGAGCAGTACTTC. Translation: CASRGLTSYEQYF.